Sequencing of this TCR beta chain was carried out in a study of patients and donors after allogeneic stem cell transplantation. TCRdb re-derived calls from the RT-PCR reads in MiXCR, one entry per CDR3 protein. The repertoire holds 920,000 or so distinct CDR3 sequences, with roughly 18% as singletons. Trimming at V came to 5 bases and at J to 3 bases, leaving 7 bases not matched to a gene. The CDR3 runs 15 residues. The V gene's germline CDR1 is MNHEY and CDR2 SMNVEV (reference sequence). In this sample, this clonotype turned up a few times. The chain uses TRBV27 and TRBJ1-5, with 7 bases matching TRBD1. The clonotype was recovered from a human donor who was either an allogeneic HSCT recipient or a stem cell or donor lymphocyte infusion donor (not recorded which). It is not recorded whose cells these are; they may come from a transplant donor. The source material was blood, either unsorted or a sorted T cell fraction (not recorded which). The CDR3 DNA reads as TGTGCCAGCAGTGGGTCGGGACAGCTCAATCAGCCCCAGCATTTT. Translating it yields CASSGSGQLNQPQHF.